Shown below are 3 T cell receptor beta chains from a single sample sequenced in a study of blood T cell repertoires in COVID-19. Sequenced by immunoSEQ multiplex PCR; TCRdb stores in-frame clones only, minus some. The table includes over 350,000 clones, more than 80% detected once. The source material was peripheral blood. These receptors were taken from a woman aged 25 to 45 with active or convalescent COVID-19.

The J gene is TRBJ2-1, the V gene TRBV30, with 11 positions matching TRBD2. Germline V gives CDR1 GTSNPN, CDR2 SVGIG (reference sequence). The CDR3 contains 14 residues. With 5 bases clipped from V and 9 bases from J, the junction kept 9 bases outside the gene matches. DNA for the CDR3: TGTGCCTGGGGACTAGCGGGTTTCAAGGGTGAGCAGTTCTTC. Translated, it gives CAWGLAGFKGEQFF.

The table lists this clone with a count of one. The gene calls are TRBV5-1 and TRBJ2-5; TRBD2 matches at 12 bases. Trimming at V came to 4 bases and at J to 0 bases, leaving 10 bases not matched to a gene. Germline CDR1 is SGHRS and CDR2 is YFSETQ. CDR3 length: 18 residues. This chain's CDR3 is CASSKNGLAGRYQETQYF. CDR3 bases: TGCGCCAGCAGCAAGAACGGACTAGCGGGACGCTACCAAGAGACCCAGTACTTC.

This clone has more than one count but fewer than ten. The chain joins TRBV5-8 to TRBJ1-5; no definite D call. Trimming left V 4 bases short and J 5 bases short, with 10 bases between. CDR1 is SGHTS, CDR2 YDEGEE, per germline. The CDR3 totals 13 residues. The CDR3 spells CASSERLDQPQHF. The CDR3 nucleotides are TGTGCCAGCAGCGAGCGACTTGATCAGCCCCAGCATTTT.